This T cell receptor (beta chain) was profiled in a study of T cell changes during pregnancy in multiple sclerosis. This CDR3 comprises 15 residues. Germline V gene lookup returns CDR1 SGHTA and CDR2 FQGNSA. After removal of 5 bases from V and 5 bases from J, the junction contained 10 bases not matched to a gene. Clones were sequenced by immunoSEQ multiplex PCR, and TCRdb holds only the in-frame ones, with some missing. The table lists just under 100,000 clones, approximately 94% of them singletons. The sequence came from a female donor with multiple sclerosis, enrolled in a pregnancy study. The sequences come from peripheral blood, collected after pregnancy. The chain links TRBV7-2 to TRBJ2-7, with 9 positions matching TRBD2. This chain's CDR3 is CASSPPGLARNEQYF. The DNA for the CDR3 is TGTGCCAGCAGCCCGCCTGGACTAGCGAGGAACGAGCAGTACTTC.